The clone carrying this T cell receptor beta chain has ten or more counts. Its antigen remains unidentified. Germline lookup yields CDR1 DFQATT and CDR2 SNEGSKA (reference sequence). V lost 2 bases and J 1 base, leaving 8 bases between the germline ends. This CDR3 region has 13 residues. The entry originates in a study of T cells after yellow fever vaccination. Whole-study findings and limits: Most primary-vaccination clones reappeared after the booster (approximately 95% CD4, 75% to 90% CD8). The secondary response peaked faster, at day 5 versus 15, but was weaker.

Each CDR3 protein is one row after TCRdb ran MiXCR on the 5' RACE reads. The data contain roughly 140,000 distinct CDR3 sequences, over 7% of them seen just once; the ten biggest clones take up approximately 0.67%. Material: CD4+ T cells sorted from PBMCs, obtained 5 days after the yellow fever booster vaccination. The gene calls are TRBV20-1 and TRBJ2-5; no reliable D call. The clonotype was recovered from a man aged 30-40 years who received the YFV17D yellow fever vaccine. CDR3 sequence reads: CSARRNSQETQYF. The DNA of the CDR3 is TGCAGTGCTAGACGCAACAGCCAAGAGACCCAGTACTTC.